This T cell receptor (beta chain) was sequenced during a study of naive and memory T cell subsets. Points from the study as a whole: Possibly reflecting memory cells re-expressing CD45RA, a few larger clonotypes occurred in naive repertoires, especially CD8. Over 95% of naive TCR sequences appeared only once after error correction, unlike memory subsets. A clonotype means one alpha or beta sequence, not an alpha/beta pair.

Two oligonucleotides, mixed equimolar, formed the beta constant-region primer covering TRBC1 and TRBC2. Four rounds of PCR amplified the ligated cDNA using nested alpha and beta constant-region primers plus SP2. TCRdb reprocessed the UMI-ligation and nested PCR reads with MiXCR, giving one entry per CDR3 protein. The sample includes around 140,000 distinct CDR3 sequences, 22% of them seen just once. Germline values: CDR1 MNHEY, CDR2 SMNVEV (reference sequence). There are 16 residues in the CDR3. The V and J ends lost 6 bases and 9 bases, in that order; junction bases with no gene match: 17. About this clonotype: Its antigen remains unidentified.

This receptor was identified in a human donor in good health. Sequencing was done on a sample of naive CD4+ T cells from blood. The J gene is TRBJ2-1, the V gene TRBV27; TRBD1 matches 7 bases. The CDR3 sequence: CASRGSGRGRFTEQFF. For the CDR3, the DNA is TGTGCCAGCAGGGGGAGCGGAAGGGGGCGCTTTACTGAGCAGTTCTTC.